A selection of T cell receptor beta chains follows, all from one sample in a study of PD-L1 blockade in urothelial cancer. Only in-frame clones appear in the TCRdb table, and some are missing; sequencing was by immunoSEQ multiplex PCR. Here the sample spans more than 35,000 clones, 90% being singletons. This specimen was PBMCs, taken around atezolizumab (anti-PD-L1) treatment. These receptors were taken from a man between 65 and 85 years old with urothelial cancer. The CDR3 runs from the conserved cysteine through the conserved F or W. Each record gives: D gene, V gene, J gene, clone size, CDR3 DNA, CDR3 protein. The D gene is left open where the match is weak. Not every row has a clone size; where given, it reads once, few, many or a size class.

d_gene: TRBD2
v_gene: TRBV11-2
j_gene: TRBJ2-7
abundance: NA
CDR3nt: TGTGCCAGCAGCGTACCGCCGGGACTAGCGGGGGGCAGCTCCTACGAGCAGTACTTC
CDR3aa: CASSVPPGLAGGSSYEQYF

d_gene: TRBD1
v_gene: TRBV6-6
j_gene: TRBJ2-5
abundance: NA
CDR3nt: TGTGCCAGCAGTTACGGGACAGCCGGTCGGGAGACCCAGTACTTC
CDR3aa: CASSYGTAGRETQYF

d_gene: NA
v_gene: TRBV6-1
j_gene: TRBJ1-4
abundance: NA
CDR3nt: TGTGCCAGCAGGGCCGAGGGACTCGCTAATGAAAAACTGTTTTTT
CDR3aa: CASRAEGLANEKLFF

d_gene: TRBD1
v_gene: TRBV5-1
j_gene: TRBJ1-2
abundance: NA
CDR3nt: TGCGCCAGCAGCAGCAGGGGGCCGGACTATGGCTACACCTTC
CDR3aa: CASSSRGPDYGYTF

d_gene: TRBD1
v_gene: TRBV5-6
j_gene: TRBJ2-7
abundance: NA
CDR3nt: TGTGCCAGCAGCGGACAGGTTTTCTACGAGCAGTACTTC
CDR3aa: CASSGQVFYEQYF

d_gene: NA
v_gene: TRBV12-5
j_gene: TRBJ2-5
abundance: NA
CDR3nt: TGTGCTAGTGGTTTGGACATAGCGGCCCAGTACTTC
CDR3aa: CASGLDIAAQYF

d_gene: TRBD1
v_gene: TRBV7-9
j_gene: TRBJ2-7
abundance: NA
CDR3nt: TGTGCCAGCAGTTTAAGGGACAGCCACTACGAGCAGTACTTC
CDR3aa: CASSLRDSHYEQYF

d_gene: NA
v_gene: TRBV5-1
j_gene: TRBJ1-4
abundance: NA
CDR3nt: TGCGCCAGCAGCTTGGGGGGGGAGACTAATGAAAAACTGTTTTTT
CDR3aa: CASSLGGETNEKLFF

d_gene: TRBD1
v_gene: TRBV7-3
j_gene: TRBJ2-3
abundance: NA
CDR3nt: TGTGCCAGCAGCTTAAGGCCCTTCAGCAGGACAGGTTTGCCCACAGATACGCAGTATTTT
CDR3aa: CASSLRPFSRTGLPTDTQYF

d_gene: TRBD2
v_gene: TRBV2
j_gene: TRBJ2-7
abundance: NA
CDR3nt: TGTGCCAGCAGTGAACCTAGCGGTTCCTACGAGCAGTACTTC
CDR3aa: CASSEPSGSYEQYF

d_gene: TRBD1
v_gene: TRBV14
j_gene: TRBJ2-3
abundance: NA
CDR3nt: TGTGCCAGCAGTCATAGGACAGGGATAAGCACAGATACGCAGTATTTT
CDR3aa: CASSHRTGISTDTQYF

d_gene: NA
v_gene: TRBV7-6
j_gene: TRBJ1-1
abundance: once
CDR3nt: TGTGCCAGCAGCGGAACAGGGCCGAACACTGAAGCTTTCTTT
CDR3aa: CASSGTGPNTEAFF

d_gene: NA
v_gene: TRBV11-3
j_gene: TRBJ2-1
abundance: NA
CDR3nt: TGTGCCTGCGGCGATGAGCAGTTCTTC
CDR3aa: CACGDEQFF

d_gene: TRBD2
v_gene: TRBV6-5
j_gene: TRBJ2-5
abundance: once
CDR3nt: TGTGCCACCTCGGGAGGGAAGGGTGAGACCCAGTACTTC
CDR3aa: CATSGGKGETQYF

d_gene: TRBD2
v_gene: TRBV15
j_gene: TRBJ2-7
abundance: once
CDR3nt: TGTGCCACCAGCACTCGACTAGCGTCGGACGAGCAGTACTTC
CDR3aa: CATSTRLASDEQYF

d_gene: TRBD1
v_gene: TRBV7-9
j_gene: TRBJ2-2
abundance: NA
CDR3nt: TGTGCCAGCAGCTTAGTGGGACAGGGGGTCGCCGGGGAGCTGTTTTTT
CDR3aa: CASSLVGQGVAGELFF

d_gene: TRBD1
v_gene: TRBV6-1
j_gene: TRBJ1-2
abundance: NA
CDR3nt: TGTGCCAGCAGCGGGACAGGAATCAACTATGGCTACACCTTC
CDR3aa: CASSGTGINYGYTF

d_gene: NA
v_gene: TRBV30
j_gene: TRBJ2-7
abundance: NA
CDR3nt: TGTGCCTGGAGTAGGAGCGGATTAACCTACGAGCAGTACTTC
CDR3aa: CAWSRSGLTYEQYF

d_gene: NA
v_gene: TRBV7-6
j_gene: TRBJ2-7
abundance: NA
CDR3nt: TGTGCCAGCAGCTTAGATGACGGACAAGACTACGAGCAGTACTTC
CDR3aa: CASSLDDGQDYEQYF

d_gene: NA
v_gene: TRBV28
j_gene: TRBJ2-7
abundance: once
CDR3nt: TGTGCCAGCAGTAGGTTAGCCGAGCAGTACTTC
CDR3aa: CASSRLAEQYF

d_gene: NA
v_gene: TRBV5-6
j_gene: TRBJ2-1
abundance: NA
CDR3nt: TGTGCCAGCAGCTTGGTTTCAGGGTACAATGAGCAGTTCTTC
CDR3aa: CASSLVSGYNEQFF

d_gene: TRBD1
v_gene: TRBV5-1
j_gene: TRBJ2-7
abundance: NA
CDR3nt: TGCGCCAGCAGCTTGGAAGGACGGCGAGACAGGGGAGTTTTACGTGAGCAGTACTTC
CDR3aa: CASSLEGRRDRGVLREQYF

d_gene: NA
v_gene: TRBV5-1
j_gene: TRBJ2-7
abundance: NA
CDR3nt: TGCGCCAGCACCGACGGACTACGAACGGGCTCCTACGAGCAGTACTTC
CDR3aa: CASTDGLRTGSYEQYF

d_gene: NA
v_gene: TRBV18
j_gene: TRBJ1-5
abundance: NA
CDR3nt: TGTGCCAGCTCACCGGTTCCCGGTCAGGATGCCCAGCATTTT
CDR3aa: CASSPVPGQDAQHF

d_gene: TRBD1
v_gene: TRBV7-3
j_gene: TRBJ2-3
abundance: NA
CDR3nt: TGTGCCAGCAGCCGCTCCACAGGGGGCGGAGGAGATACGCAGTATTTT
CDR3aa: CASSRSTGGGGDTQYF

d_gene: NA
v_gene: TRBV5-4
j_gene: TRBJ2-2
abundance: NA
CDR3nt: TGTGCCAGCAGCTTGGAAAAGCGGACGAACACCGGGGAGCTGTTTTTT
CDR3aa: CASSLEKRTNTGELFF

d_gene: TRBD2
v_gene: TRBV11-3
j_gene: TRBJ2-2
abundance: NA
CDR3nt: TGTGCCAGCAGCCCCGGACTAGCGGGGACCGGGGAGCTGTTTTTT
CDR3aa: CASSPGLAGTGELFF

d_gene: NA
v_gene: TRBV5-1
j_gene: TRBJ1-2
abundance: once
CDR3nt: TGCGCCAGCACTACAAGCGGGAGATCCGGCTACACCTTC
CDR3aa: CASTTSGRSGYTF

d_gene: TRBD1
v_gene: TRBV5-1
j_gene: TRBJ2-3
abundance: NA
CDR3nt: TGCGCCAGCAGCCTCGGACAGGGGGCTGATACGCAGTATTTT
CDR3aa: CASSLGQGADTQYF

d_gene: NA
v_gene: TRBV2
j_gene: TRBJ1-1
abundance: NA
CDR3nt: TGTGCCACCGAGAATCGGGACAAAGGGGTGTTCACTGAAGCTTTCTTT
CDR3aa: CATENRDKGVFTEAFF

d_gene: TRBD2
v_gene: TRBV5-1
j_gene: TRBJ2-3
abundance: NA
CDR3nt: TGCGCCAGCAGCTCTCTGACTAGCGGGAGGCCAGGGGATACGCAGTATTTT
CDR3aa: CASSSLTSGRPGDTQYF

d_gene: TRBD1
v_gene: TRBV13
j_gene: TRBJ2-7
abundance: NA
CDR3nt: TGTGCCAGCAGCCGACAGGGTTACGAGCAGTACTTC
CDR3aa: CASSRQGYEQYF

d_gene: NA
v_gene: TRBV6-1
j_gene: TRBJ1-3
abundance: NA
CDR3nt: TGTGCCAGCAGCGCGACTGGAGGGGCTGGAAACACCATATATTTT
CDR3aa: CASSATGGAGNTIYF

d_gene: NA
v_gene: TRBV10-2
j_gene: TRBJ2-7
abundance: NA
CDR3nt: TGCGCCAGCAGTGCCGGGGTTGGTCGTAGCGAGCAGTACTTC
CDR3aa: CASSAGVGRSEQYF

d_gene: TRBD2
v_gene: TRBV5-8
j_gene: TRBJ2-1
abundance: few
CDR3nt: TGTGCCAGCAGCTTGAGACTAGCGGGAGGTGAGCAGTTCTTC
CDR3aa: CASSLRLAGGEQFF

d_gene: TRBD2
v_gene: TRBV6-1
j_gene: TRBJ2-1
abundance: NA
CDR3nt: TGTGCCAGCAGTGACACTAGCGTCGATGAGCAGTTCTTC
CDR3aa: CASSDTSVDEQFF

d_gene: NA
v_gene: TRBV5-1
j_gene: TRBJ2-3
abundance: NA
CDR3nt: TGCGCCAGCAGCTCGGACACCTCTTCTGCGGATACGCAGTATTTT
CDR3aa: CASSSDTSSADTQYF

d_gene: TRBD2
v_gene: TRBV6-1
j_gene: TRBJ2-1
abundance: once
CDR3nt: TGTGCCAGCAGTGCCACTGGACTAGCGGATTACAATGAGCAGTTCTTC
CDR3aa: CASSATGLADYNEQFF

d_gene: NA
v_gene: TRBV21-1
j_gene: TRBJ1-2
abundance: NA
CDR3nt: TGTGCCAGCAGCAAATTTAGTATCGAGACAGGGGGTAACTATGGCTACACCTTC
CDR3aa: CASSKFSIETGGNYGYTF

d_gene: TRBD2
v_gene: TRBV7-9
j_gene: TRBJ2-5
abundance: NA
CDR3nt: TGTGCCAGCAGCGTTGGACTAGCGGGAGCCGAGACCCAGTACTTC
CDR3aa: CASSVGLAGAETQYF

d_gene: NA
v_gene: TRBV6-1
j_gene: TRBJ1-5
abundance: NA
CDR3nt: TGTGCCAGCACCCCCGAGAGGGCTCAGCCCCAGCATTTT
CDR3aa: CASTPERAQPQHF

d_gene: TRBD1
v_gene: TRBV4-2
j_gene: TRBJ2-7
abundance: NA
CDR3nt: TGTGCCAGCAGCCAAGGACAGGGCGACTACGAGCAGTACTTC
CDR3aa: CASSQGQGDYEQYF

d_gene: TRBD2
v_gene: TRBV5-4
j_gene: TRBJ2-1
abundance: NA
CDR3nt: TGTGCCAGCAGCTTAGGCGGGAGCTCCTACAATGAGCAGTTCTTC
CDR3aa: CASSLGGSSYNEQFF

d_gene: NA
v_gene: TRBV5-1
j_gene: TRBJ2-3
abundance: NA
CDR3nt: TGCGCCAGCAGCTTGGGGCAGGGGTCCGCGCAGTATTTT
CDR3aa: CASSLGQGSAQYF

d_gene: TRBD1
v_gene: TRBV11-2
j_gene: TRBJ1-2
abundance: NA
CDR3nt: TGTGCCAGCAGCTCACGGACAGGGTCAAAATCCTGGATTGGCTACACCTTC
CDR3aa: CASSSRTGSKSWIGYTF

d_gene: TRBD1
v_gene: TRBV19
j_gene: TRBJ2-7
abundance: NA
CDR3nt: TGTGCCAGTAGCCCACAGGGGGCTTGGGACGAGCAGTACTTC
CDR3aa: CASSPQGAWDEQYF

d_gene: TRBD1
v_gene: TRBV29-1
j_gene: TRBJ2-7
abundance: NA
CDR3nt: TGCAGCGTCTCTCCCAAGACAGGGGGCGGCGAGCAGTACTTC
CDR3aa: CSVSPKTGGGEQYF

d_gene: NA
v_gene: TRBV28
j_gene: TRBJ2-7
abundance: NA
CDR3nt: TGTGCCAGCAGTTTATCCCTACAGGGCTACGAGCAGTACTTC
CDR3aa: CASSLSLQGYEQYF

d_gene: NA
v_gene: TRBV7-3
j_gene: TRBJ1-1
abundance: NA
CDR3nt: TGTGCCAGCAGCTTAGGAACAGGGTCTGAAGCTTTCTTT
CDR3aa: CASSLGTGSEAFF

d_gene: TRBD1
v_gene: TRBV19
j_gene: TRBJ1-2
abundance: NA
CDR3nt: TGTGCCAGTAGTCCCCGGGACAGGGGAGGCTATGGCTACACCTTC
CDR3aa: CASSPRDRGGYGYTF

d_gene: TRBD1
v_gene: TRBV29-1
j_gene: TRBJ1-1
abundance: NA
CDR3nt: TGCAGCGTTGAAGAGGGACAGGGGGTTCAAGGTAAAGCTTTCTTT
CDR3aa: CSVEEGQGVQGKAFF

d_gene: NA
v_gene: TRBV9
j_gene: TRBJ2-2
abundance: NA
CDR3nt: TGTGCCAGCAGCCCCCGGAGATACACCGGGGAGCTGTTTTTT
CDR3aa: CASSPRRYTGELFF

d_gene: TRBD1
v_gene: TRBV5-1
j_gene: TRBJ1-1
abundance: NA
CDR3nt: TGCGCCAGCAGCTTGCCGACAGGGGGCTTAGGGACTGAAGCTTTCTTT
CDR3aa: CASSLPTGGLGTEAFF

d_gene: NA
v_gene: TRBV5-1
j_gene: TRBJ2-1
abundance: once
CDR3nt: TGCGCCAGCACCTTCGAGGGCCGCTACAATGAGCAGTTCTTC
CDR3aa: CASTFEGRYNEQFF

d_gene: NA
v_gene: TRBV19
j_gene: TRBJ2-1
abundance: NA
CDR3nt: TGTGCCAGTAGTATAAAGGGACAGGTCCCGGGAGGTTCCTACAATGAGCAGTTCTTC
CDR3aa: CASSIKGQVPGGSYNEQFF